This record looks at one T cell receptor beta chain sequence and its context. Antigen specificity is unknown. Using a J-beta primer mix together with a sample-barcoded 5' primer, a second PCR was run for roughly 6 to 12 cycles. Per-sample output comprised a minimum of 3 million paired-end reads containing CDR3. TCRdb fed the 5' RACE reads into MiXCR, producing one record per CDR3 protein. The data contain about 600,000 distinct CDR3 sequences, around 50% of them singletons. The record originates from a study of blood T cells in healthy people across ages. The germline V gene has CDR1 LGHNT and CDR2 FRNRAP. V gave up 3 bases and J gave up 0 bases, with 13 bases separating them. CDR3 length: 16 residues. Study conclusions and caveats: The recorded TCR beta diversity per million T cells decreased in a roughly linear manner with age. Estimated diversity across one million T cells was deemed an underestimate. Aged donors had fewer naive CD4+ cells and lower diversity than long-lived donors.

This clonotype originated in a man older than 75 in good health. This chain connects TRBV12-5 to TRBJ2-3, with no clear D. The sample comprised blood. DNA for the CDR3: TGTGCTAGTGGTTTAGATAGGTGCCCCAGCACAGATACGCAGTATTTT. Encoded protein: CASGLDRCPSTDTQYF. The whole variable domain, filled in from reference TRBV12-5 and TRBJ2-3, reads DARVTQTPRHKVTEMGQEVTMRCQPILGHNTVFWYRQTMMQGLELLAYFRNRAPLDDSGMPKDRFSAEMPDATLATLKIQPSEPRDSAVYFCASGLDRCPSTDTQYFGPGTRLTVL.